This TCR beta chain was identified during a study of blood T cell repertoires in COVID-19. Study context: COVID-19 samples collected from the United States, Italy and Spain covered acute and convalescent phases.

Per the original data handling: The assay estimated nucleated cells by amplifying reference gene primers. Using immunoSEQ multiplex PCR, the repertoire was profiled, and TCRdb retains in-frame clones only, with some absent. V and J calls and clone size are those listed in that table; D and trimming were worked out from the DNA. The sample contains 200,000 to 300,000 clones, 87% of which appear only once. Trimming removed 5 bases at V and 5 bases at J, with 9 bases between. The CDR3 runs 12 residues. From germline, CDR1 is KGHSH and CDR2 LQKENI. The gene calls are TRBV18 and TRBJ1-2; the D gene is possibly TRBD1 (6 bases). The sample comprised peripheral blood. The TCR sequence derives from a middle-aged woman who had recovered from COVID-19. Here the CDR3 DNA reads TGTGCCAGCTCAGCAGGGGAGTATGGCTACACCTTC. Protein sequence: CASSAGEYGYTF.